The text below deals with one TCR beta chain. The data are from a study of cytomegalovirus exposure and HLA in healthy donors. The primer mix had 60 Vbeta and 13 Jbeta primers. Profiled with immunoSEQ multiplex PCR; TCRdb holds only in-frame clones, not every one. The data show over 100,000 clones, approximately 77% seen once. The specimen sequenced was PBMCs. This receptor was taken from a male donor in good health and CMV-seropositive.

The CDR3 spells CASSELSRLAGVGEQYF. The CDR3 DNA reads as TGTGCCAGCAGTGAACTATCTAGACTAGCGGGAGTCGGCGAGCAGTACTTC. J is TRBJ2-7 and V is TRBV6-1; 12 bases agree with TRBD2. The germline gives CDR1 MNHNS, CDR2 SASEGT. The CDR3 length is 17 residues. V lost 2 bases and J lost 6; bases outside the gene matches: 11.